The present T cell receptor (beta chain) was sequenced within a study of PD-L1 blockade in urothelial cancer. Overall study: Blood was subjected to analysis at 3 weeks (second dose) and 6 weeks following treatment start.

The time point denotes: peripheral blood 6 weeks after treatment start. Patients' urothelial carcinoma was locally advanced or metastatic. For each patient, 1 to 8 samples were obtained, pretreatment and on-treatment. V dropped 3 bases and J dropped 8 bases, with 28 bases sitting between them. Germline V gene data show CDR1 as MGHDK and CDR2 as SYGVNS. There are 18 residues in the CDR3. Spiked synthetic TCR analogs estimated absolute template abundance per PCR. Produced via immunoSEQ multiplex PCR; TCRdb's table is partial and in-frame only. The repertoire has 38,000 or so clones, more than 75% of them found once; the top ten carry 10% to 13%.

The sample was PBMCs, taken around atezolizumab (anti-PD-L1) treatment. V is TRBV25-1 and J is TRBJ1-2; D is perhaps TRBD1 (6 bases). This receptor was taken from a middle-aged man with urothelial cancer. In nucleotides, the CDR3 is TGTGCCAGCAGTGAGGGCGGGGGGCGCGAATCACCGCGGTCAGGCTACACCTTC. Translation gives CASSEGGGRESPRSGYTF.